This T cell receptor (beta chain) was recovered during a study of blood T cell repertoires in COVID-19. Study-wide background: Collection of acute and convalescent COVID-19 samples took place in the United States, Italy and Spain.

Original data processing: Amplification of reference gene primers provided the estimated nucleated cell counts. TCRdb's table, derived via immunoSEQ multiplex PCR, lists solely in-frame clones and lacks some. V and J calls plus clone size are reproduced from that table; the DNA served to infer D and trimming. The sample consists of about 73,000 clones, 82% of them appearing once. V was clipped by 1 base and J by 1 base, with 11 bases between them. Germline lookup yields CDR1 SGHKS and CDR2 YYEKEE (reference sequence). The CDR3 length is 15 residues. The chain carries TRBV5-5 and TRBJ2-5, with D perhaps matching TRBD2 (7 bases). The sample consisted of peripheral blood. This receptor was obtained from a woman aged 55-70 years with acute or convalescent COVID-19. CDR3 nucleotides: TGTGCCAGCAGCTTGAGGGGGGGTACCCAAGAGACCCAGTACTTC. Its protein product is CASSLRGGTQETQYF. Using reference TRBV5-5 and TRBJ2-5 for the parts outside the CDR3, the full variable domain is DAGVTQSPTHLIKTRGQQVTLRCSPISGHKSVSWYQQVLGQGPQFIFQYYEKEERGRGNFPDRFSARQFPNYSSELNVNALLLGDSALYLCASSLRGGTQETQYFGPGTRLLVL.